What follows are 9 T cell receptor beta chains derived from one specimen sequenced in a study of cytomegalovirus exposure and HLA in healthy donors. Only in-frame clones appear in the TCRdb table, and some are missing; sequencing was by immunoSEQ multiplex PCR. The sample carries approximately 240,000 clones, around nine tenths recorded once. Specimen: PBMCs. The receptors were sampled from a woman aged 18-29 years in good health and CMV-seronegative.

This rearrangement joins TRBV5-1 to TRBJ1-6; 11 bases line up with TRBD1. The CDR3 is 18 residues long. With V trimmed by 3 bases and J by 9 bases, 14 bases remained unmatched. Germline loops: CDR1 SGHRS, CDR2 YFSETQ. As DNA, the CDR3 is TGCGCCAGCAGCTCGGGGACAGGGGGATACGGCGGTGGTTCACCCCTCCACTTT. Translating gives CASSSGTGGYGGGSPLHF. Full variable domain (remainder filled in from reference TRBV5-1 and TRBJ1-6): KAGVTQTPRYLIKTRGQQVTLSCSPISGHRSVSWYQQTPGQGLQFLFEYFSETQRNKGNFPGRFSGRQFSNSRSEMNVSTLELGDSALYLCASSSGTGGYGGGSPLHFGNGTRLTVT.

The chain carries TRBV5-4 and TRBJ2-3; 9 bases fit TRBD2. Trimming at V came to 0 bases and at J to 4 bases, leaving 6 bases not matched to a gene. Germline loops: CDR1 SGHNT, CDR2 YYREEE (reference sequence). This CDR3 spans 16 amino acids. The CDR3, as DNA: TGTGCCAGCAGCTTGGGTTGGCGGGAGGGCCCAGATACGCAGTATTTT. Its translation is CASSLGWREGPDTQYF.

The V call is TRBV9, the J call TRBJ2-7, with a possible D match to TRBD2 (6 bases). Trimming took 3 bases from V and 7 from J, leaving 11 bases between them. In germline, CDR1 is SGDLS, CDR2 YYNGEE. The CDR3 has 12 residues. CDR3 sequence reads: CASSGPGGEQYF. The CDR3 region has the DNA TGTGCCAGCAGCGGGCCTGGGGGGGAGCAGTACTTC.

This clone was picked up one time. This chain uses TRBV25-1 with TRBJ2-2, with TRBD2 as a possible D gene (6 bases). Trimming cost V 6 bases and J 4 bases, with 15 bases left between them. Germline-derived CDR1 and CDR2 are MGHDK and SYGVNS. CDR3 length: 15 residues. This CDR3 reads CASRGPIAVTGELFF. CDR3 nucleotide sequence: TGTGCCAGCAGGGGGCCTATAGCGGTCACCGGGGAGCTGTTTTTT.

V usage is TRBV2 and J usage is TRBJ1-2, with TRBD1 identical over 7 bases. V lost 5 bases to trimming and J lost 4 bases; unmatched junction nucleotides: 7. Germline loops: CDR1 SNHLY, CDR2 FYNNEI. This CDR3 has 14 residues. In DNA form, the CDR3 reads TGTGCCAGCAGTAAGGGGGCGCGGGGCTATGGCTACACCTTC. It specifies CASSKGARGYGYTF.

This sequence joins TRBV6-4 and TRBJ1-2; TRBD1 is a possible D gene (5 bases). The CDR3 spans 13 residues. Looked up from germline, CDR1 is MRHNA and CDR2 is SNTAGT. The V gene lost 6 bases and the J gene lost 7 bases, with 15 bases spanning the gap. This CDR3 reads CASRVDKVGGYTF. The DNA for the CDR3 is TGTGCCAGCAGGGTGGACAAGGTCGGTGGCTACACCTTC.

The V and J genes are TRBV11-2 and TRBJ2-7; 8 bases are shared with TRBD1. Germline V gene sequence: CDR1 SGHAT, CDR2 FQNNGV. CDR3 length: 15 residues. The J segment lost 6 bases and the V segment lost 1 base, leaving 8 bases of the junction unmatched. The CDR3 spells CASSLVLQGAGEQYF. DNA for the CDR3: TGTGCCAGCAGCTTAGTTCTTCAGGGGGCGGGCGAGCAGTACTTC.

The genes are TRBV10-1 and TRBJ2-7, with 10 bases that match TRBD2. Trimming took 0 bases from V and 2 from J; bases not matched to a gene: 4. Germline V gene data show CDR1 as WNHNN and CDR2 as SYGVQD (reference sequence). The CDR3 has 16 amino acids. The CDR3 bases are TGCGCCAGCAGTGAGTCGGGTAGCGGGGGGACCTACGAGCAGTACTTC. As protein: CASSESGSGGTYEQYF.

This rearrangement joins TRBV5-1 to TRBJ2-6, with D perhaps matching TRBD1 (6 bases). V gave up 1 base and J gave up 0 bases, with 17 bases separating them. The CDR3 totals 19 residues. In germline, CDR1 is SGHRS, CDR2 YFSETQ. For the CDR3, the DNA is TGCGCCAGCAGCTTGTTGGGCGACAGGCTACGCTCTGGGGCCAACGTCCTGACTTTC. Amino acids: CASSLLGDRLRSGANVLTF.